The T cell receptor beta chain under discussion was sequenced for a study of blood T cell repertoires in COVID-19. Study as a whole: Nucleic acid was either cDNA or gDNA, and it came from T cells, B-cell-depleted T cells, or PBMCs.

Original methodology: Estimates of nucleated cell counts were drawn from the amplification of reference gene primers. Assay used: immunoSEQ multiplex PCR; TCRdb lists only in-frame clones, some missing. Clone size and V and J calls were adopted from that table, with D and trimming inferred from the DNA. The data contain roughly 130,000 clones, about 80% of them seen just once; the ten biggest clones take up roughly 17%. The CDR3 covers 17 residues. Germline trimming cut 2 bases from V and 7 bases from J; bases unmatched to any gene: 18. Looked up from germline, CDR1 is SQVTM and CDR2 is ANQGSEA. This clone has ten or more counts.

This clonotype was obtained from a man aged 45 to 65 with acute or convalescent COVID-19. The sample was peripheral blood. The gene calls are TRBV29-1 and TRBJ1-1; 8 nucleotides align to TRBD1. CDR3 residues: CSVEWLDVRQGPIEAFF. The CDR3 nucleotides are TGCAGCGTTGAATGGCTAGACGTCCGACAGGGGCCGATTGAAGCTTTCTTT.